The clone carrying this TCR beta chain has more than one count but fewer than ten. It was during active infection that Seattle patients were enrolled and then longitudinally followed. This specimen belongs to a study of blood T cell repertoires in COVID-19. Looking at the study overall: Samples taken during acute and convalescent COVID-19 were collected in the United States, Italy and Spain. PBMCs, B-cell-depleted T cells, or T cells were the source of the cDNA or gDNA that made up the material.

Method: immunoSEQ multiplex PCR; TCRdb's copy keeps in-frame clones and lacks some. The sample has about 210,000 clones, 84% seen once. The CDR3 loop spans 14 amino acids. Germline loops: CDR1 KGHSH, CDR2 LQKENI. The ends were cut back, 8 bases at V and 1 base at J, with 14 bases in the middle. The receptor comes from a woman older than 75 with COVID-19, enrolled during active disease. The gene calls are TRBV18 and TRBJ1-1; D gene uncertain. The source material was peripheral blood. Here the CDR3 DNA reads TGTGCCAGCAAGAAGGAGCCTTCGAACACTGAAGCTTTCTTT. Translation: CASKKEPSNTEAFF.